This T cell receptor beta chain was identified in a study of vaccination effects on CD4 cells after COVID-19. Across the study: Each participant was given two doses of one vaccine (BNT162b2 or mRNA-1273).

Trimming removed 4 bases from V and 1 base from J, with 20 bases in between. The CDR3 runs 18 residues. Germline CDR1 reads ENHRY; CDR2 reads SYGVKD. Using immunoSEQ multiplex PCR, the repertoire was profiled, and TCRdb retains in-frame clones only, with some absent. The data show approximately 47,000 clones, about 76% seen once. Points on this clone: Its antigen is currently unknown.

Following culture for approximately ten days, CD4+ T cells were isolated. Source: CD4+ T cells from PBMCs cultured without peptide, taken before COVID-19 vaccination. This clonotype originated in a human donor who had a prior SARS-CoV-2 infection. This chain connects TRBV10-3 to TRBJ1-3; TRBD1 is a possible D gene (5 bases). CDR3 sequence: CAISVVLGTTPSGNTIYF. CDR3 DNA: TGTGCCATCAGTGTAGTTCTTGGGACGACGCCTTCTGGAAACACCATATATTTT.